Sequencing of this TCR beta chain was carried out in a study of cytomegalovirus exposure and HLA in healthy donors (dated by TCRdb to between 2016 and 2019). With regard to the full study: An earlier analysis of some 550 of the donors reported more than 250 Gb of sequence data and 117 million unique TCR beta sequences from around 200 million T cells. In an earlier analysis of 500 to 650 of the donors, high-throughput TCR beta sequencing was used to judge whether each TCR beta V gene segment behaved as functional or pseudogenic. Across approximately 420 genotyped donors of the cohort, an average of roughly 250,000 unique TCR beta nucleotide sequences per donor were sequenced, and approximately 17% of those sequences were non-productive. An early release that covered 500 to 800 HLA-typed donors contained about 300 gigabases of sequencing data and tens of millions of unique TCR sequences. Every repertoire in the discovery cohort had been generated on one and the same sequencing platform. In a later analysis, previously published TCR beta repertoires from several hundred donors were re-analyzed and high-resolution HLA genotyping was added so that TCR occurrence patterns could be studied. Alongside the repertoire data, information on donor age, sex, ethnicity and CMV serostatus was compiled. Of the roughly 400 genotyped donors, about 80% fell in the genetic ancestry cluster associated with self-reported Caucasian donors. Typing coverage varied by locus: about 620-630 donors for A, B, C, DRB1 and DQB1; around 560 for DQA1; over 600 for DPA1; roughly 450 for DPB1. A separate validation cohort of over a hundred different subjects was used in addition to the approximately 670-subject first cohort. Several DR-DQ haplotypes were treated as single units for association and clustering because of strong linkage in the cohort. Rather than using new phenotypic data, the later analysis identified candidate immune exposures from TCR beta sequences and from how often those sequences occurred across donors. The aim of the study was to test whether cataloging public T cell receptors could identify signatures of past pathogen exposure. In a later genetic analysis, genome-wide SNP genotypes for about 55% of the roughly 670 donors were used, and that subset was treated as a discovery cohort. HLA typing included class I and class II loci at four-digit resolution. Using immunosequencing, the study profiled T cell repertoires from around 680 subjects and related those repertoires to cytomegalovirus serostatus. High-throughput TCR immunosequencing, statistical association of individual TCRs with disease status, and machine learning were combined to predict cytomegalovirus infection status.

Between the V and J ends, shortened by 4 bases and 6 bases respectively, the junction contains 18 bases. The CDR3, from cysteine to phenylalanine, totals 15 residues. Only the CDR3 DNA is retained, 45 bases long and in frame from the first base. The germline V gene encodes CDR1 MNHNS and CDR2 SASEGT. The protocol used for the library was the immunoSEQ multiplex PCR assay. The multiplex PCR relied on a mix of 60 forward primers for TCR Vbeta segments and 13 reverse primers for TCR Jbeta segments. The CDR3 region of rearranged TCR beta genes was amplified from genomic DNA by a multiplex PCR assay. The Illumina HiSeq System was used to sequence the amplified TCR beta libraries as 87-base-pair reads. On the study's bioinformatics: In a later analysis, 70 million to 95 million unique TCR beta chains were counted across the 500 to 850 repertoires, and approximately 9.9 million of these chains were shared by at least two donors. Raw reads were error-corrected and collapsed into unique sequences by a nearest-neighbor algorithm in which closely related sequences were merged to remove PCR and sequencing errors. V, D and J gene segments were assigned by aligning CDR3 sequences to IMGT reference sequences. For a sequence to be retained, at least a six-nucleotide match to both a V gene segment and a J gene segment was required. Rearrangements were classified as productive when the CDR3 lacked stop codons and remained in frame with V and J, and all other rearrangements were classified as non-productive. CDR3 was defined by IMGT convention, running from the second conserved V-encoded cysteine to the conserved J-encoded phenylalanine. In an earlier analysis of around 540 of the donors, sequences lacking an unambiguous match to a single V gene segment were excluded. In an earlier analysis of approximately 560 of the donors, a V segment was called functional when productive rearrangements were above 56.7%, and segregating when the standard deviation between donors exceeded 5%. A statistical classification framework was developed to diagnose cytomegalovirus status using the catalog of TCR beta chain sequences. In a later analysis, TCR nucleotide sequences were compared against IMGT/GENE-DB human TR gene sequences so that V and J genes could be assigned. Using the TCRdist pipeline, a later analysis assigned CDR3 sequences along with most-parsimonious VDJ recombination scenarios. In a later analysis, each TCR beta chain was defined by its CDR3 amino acid sequence together with its V-gene family, and reads lacking a unique V-gene family were excluded. A later analysis removed 450 to 600 highly shared, low-generation-probability nucleotide sequences to deal with suspected cross-contamination and a sequencing artifact. A later analysis calculated a clonal expansion index for each public chain from normalized within-repertoire ranks of inferred template counts. In a later analysis, generation probabilities were computed with a VDJ recombination model fitted to out-of-frame rearrangements, and the resulting probabilities were checked against IGoR. Hypergeometric tests were used in a later analysis to score TCR-TCR, TCR-HLA and TCR-CMV co-occurrence, with a repertoire-size bias correction applied to the TCR pairs. A later analysis estimated false discovery rates by permuting HLA or CMV assignments 20 times. In a later analysis, co-occurring TCRs were grouped using DBSCAN, with TCRdist sequence similarity added in when clustering inside HLA-allele-positive subsets. Repertoires with fewer than 30,000 or more than 120,000 public chains were left out of co-occurrence clustering, as were four to six repertoires with anomalous nucleotide sharing. This is the immuneACCESS table as TCRdb keeps it, with only in-frame sequences that have V and J called. A part of the clones is gone; compared with another copy, unresolved V genes explain less than half, and the rest is unexplained. The DNA gave D and trimming, while V, J and clone size come from that table. For this sample there are approximately 240,000 clones; about four fifths appear just once. The ten largest clonotypes hold approximately 5.3% of the sample.

What the research found in general, with its limitations: An association between a missense DCLRE1C variant and V-gene and J-gene trimming of TCR beta chains was found in a later genetic analysis and replicated in an independent cohort. When HLA alleles, especially DR and DQ, strongly co-occurred, attributing TCR associations to individual alleles was difficult. CMV serostatus was the only immune exposure information available for the cohort. The 87-base-pair reads could not distinguish some IMGT-functional V segments, including TRBV6-2 and TRBV6-3, so those segments were excluded. Presence/absence analyses assumed roughly uniform sequencing depth across donors, an assumption that may not hold. While some public TCRs were present in many individuals, most TCR sequences turned up only very rarely across donors. According to a later analysis, parvovirus B19, influenza, CMV and Epstein-Barr virus appeared linked to several top co-occurrence clusters. The study listed approximately 150 TCR beta chains as associated with cytomegalovirus. In a later analysis, most CMV-associated TCR beta chains were found to appear HLA-restricted, with HLA associations seemingly driven largely by CMV exposure. The earlier analysis of 587 of the donors excluded some 15 rarely observed V segments, including chromosome 9 orphons, because counts were too low. Compared with equally common non-associated chains, HLA-associated TCR beta chains in a later analysis were more clonally expanded and had lower generation probabilities. HLA typing was unavailable for some donors at each locus, so association tests used only the typed subset. A group of highly shared sequence variants was considered likely to be a technical artifact of the sequencing pipeline. Compared with the roughly 670-donor mean, donors in an Asian-associated ancestry cluster had fewer N-insertions in productive TCRs, according to a later genetic analysis. In a later analysis, TCR association rates were found to vary across HLA loci, with the most associated TCRs seen for DRB1 alleles and the fewest for HLA-C alleles. The classifier was reported to diagnose cytomegalovirus status with high specificity and sensitivity in both the original cohort and the validation cohort. In an earlier analysis of some 550 of the donors, most TCR beta V segments were observed in productive rearrangements about 90% or about 30% of the time, broadly matching IMGT annotations. This cohort had only TCR beta chains sequenced, and the lack of alpha or paired-chain data limited which features could be detected. Three of the identified cytomegalovirus-associated TCR beta chains were confirmed in vitro to be specific for cytomegalovirus antigens. A further reported finding was that TCR beta sequences accurately predicted the HLA-A and HLA-B alleles for most subjects in the first cohort. The authors suggested that the approach could potentially be generalized to other disease states and immunological phenotypes. Linkage disequilibrium might explain the correlated functional status among segregating V segments, but an unknown experimental factor could not be ruled out. Specific HLA alleles were associated with around 18,000 TCR beta sequences at a false discovery rate of 0.05 in a later analysis.

In the case of this clone: Its antigen is unknown. The sample holds no much larger clone one base away, and base qualities are not on file.

The cohort comprised hundreds of healthy bone marrow donors. Cohort members were all nominally healthy when sampled, although unrecorded immune exposures were likely present. The donor tested CMV seropositive, placing the donor among the roughly 300 seropositive members of the cohort. Every donor gave a peripheral blood sample, and the peripheral blood mononuclear cells from that sample were used for TCR beta sequencing. Genomic DNA was extracted from the blood cell samples with the Qiagen DNeasy Blood Extraction Kit. The sequencing sample was made of PBMCs. This clonotype was obtained from a woman in her thirties or forties in good health and CMV-seropositive. The chain is assembled from TRBV6-1 and TRBJ1-2; TRBD1 is a weak D gene call, 6 bases matching. This receptor carries the CDR3 CASSVVGQLTDGYTF. The DNA reads TGTGCCAGCAGTGTTGTCGGACAGCTTACCGATGGCTACACCTTC.